This T cell receptor (beta chain) was identified in a study of post-analysis software for immune sequencing data. cDNA libraries for TCR beta contained unique molecular identifiers. TCRdb fed the PCR reads into MiXCR, producing one record per CDR3 protein. The table lists hundreds of thousands of distinct CDR3 sequences, roughly 27% of them singletons, with roughly 0.54% in the top ten. Notes on the study in general: Compared with controls, patients showed significantly lower normalized Chao1 diversity. Five TRBV segments, including TRBV5-6, TRBV5-1 and TRBV20-1, were more frequent in patients than controls.

The V and J ends lost 2 bases and 7 bases, in that order; junction bases with no gene match: 8. Germline loops: CDR1 MDHEN, CDR2 SYDVKM. CDR3 size: 14 residues. This clonotype was seen more than once but under ten times. Antigen: not known. The source material was blood. The chain joins TRBV28 to TRBJ2-7; 7 nucleotides align to TRBD1. The receptor was isolated from a girl between 5 and 17 years old with multiple sclerosis. CDR3 DNA: TGTGCCAGCAGTTTAAGTCAGGGGGTCAATGAGCAGTACTTC. Translated: CASSLSQGVNEQYF. Full variable domain (remainder filled in from reference TRBV28 and TRBJ2-7): DVKVTQSSRYLVKRTGEKVFLECVQDMDHENMFWYRQDPGLGLRLIYFSYDVKMKEKGDIPEGYSVSREKKERFSLILESASTNQTSMYLCASSLSQGVNEQYFGPGTRLTVT.